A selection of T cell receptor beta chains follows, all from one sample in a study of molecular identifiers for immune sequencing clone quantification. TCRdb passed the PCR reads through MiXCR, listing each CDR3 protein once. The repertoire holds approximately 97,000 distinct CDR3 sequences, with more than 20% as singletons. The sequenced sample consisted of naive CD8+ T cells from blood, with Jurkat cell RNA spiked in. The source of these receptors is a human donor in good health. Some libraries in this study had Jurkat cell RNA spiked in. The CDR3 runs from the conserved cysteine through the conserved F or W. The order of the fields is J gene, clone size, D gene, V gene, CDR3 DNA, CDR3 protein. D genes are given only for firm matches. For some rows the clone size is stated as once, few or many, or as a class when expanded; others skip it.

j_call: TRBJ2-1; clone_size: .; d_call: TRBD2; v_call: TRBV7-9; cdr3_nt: TGTGCCAGCAGCAATAGACTAGCGGGAGGCAATGAGCAGTTCTTC; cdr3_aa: CASSNRLAGGNEQFF
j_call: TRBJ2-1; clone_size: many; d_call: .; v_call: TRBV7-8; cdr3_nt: TGTGCCAGCTCAAAGAGTCTCCTGGATGAGCAGTTCTTC; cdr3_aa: CASSKSLLDEQFF
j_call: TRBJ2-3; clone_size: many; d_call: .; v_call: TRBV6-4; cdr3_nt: TGTGCCAGCAGTGACTCAGCCGGGACTCGCACAGATACGCAGTATTTT; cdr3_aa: CASSDSAGTRTDTQYF
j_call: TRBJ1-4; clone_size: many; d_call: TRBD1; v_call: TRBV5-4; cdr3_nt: TGTGCCAGCAGCCAACTACCGGGACAGGGGCCTGCAACTAATGAAAAACTGTTTTTT; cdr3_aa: CASSQLPGQGPATNEKLFF
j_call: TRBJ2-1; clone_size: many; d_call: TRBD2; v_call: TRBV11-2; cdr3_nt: TGTGCCAGCAGTTCCCTGGCTAGCGGGGACAATGAGCAGTTCTTC; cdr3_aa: CASSSLASGDNEQFF
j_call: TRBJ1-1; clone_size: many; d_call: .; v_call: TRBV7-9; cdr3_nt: TGTGCCAGCAGCTTTCTGACTGAAGCTTTCTTT; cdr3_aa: CASSFLTEAFF
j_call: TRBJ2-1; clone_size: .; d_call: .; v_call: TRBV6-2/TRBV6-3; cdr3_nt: TGTGCCAGCAGTTACTCGCGGTCCTACAATGAGCAGTTCTTC; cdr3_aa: CASSYSRSYNEQFF
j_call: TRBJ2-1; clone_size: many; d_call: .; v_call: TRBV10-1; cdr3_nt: TGCGCCAGCAGTGAGTCCTCAGAGTACAATGAGCAGTTCTTC; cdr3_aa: CASSESSEYNEQFF
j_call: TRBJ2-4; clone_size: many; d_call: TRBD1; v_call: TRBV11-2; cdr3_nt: TGTGCCAGCAGCCCATGGGACAGCGACCGGTATAACATTCAGTACTTC; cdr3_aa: CASSPWDSDRYNIQYF
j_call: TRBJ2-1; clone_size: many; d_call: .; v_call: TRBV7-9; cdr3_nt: TGTGCCAGCAGCTTACTGGCCCATGAGCAGTTCTTC; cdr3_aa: CASSLLAHEQFF
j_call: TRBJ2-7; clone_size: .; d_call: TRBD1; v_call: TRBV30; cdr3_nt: TGTGCCTGGGAGAGACTAACAGGGGGCTACGAGCAGTACTTC; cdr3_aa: CAWERLTGGYEQYF
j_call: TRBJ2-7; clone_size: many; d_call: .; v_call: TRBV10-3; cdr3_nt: TGTGCCATCAGTGAGGACAGGACTAACTCCTACGAGCAGTACTTC; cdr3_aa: CAISEDRTNSYEQYF
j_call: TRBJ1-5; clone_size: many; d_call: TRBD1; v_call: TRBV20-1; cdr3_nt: TGCAGTGCTAGAGACGACAGGGAAAGTCAGCCCCAGCATTTT; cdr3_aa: CSARDDRESQPQHF
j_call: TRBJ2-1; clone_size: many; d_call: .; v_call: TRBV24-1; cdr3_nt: TGTGCCACCAGTGATCCGGGGCCGCATGGGCGCTCCTACAATGAGCAGTTCTTC; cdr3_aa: CATSDPGPHGRSYNEQFF
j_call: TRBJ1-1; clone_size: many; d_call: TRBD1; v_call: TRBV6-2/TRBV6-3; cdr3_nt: TGTGCCAGCAGAACAGGGGCCGGACTAGGCACTGAAGCTTTCTTT; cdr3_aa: CASRTGAGLGTEAFF
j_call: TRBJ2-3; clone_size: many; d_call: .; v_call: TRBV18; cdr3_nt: TGTGCCAGCTCACCACCGGGAGACCCCACAGATACGCAGTATTTT; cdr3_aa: CASSPPGDPTDTQYF
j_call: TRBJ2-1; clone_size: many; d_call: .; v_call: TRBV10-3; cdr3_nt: TGTGCCATCAGTGAGCTGTCCAATGAGCAGTTCTTC; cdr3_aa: CAISELSNEQFF
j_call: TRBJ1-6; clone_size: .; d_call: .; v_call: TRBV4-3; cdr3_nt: TGCGCCAGCAGCCAAGATTCGGGGAGCTCCTATAATTCACCCCTCCACTTT; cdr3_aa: CASSQDSGSSYNSPLHF
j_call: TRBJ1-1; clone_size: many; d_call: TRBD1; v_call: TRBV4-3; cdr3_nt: TGCGCCAGCAGCCAGGGAGGTTGGCCCCAGGGGGCGAACACTGAAGCTTTCTTT; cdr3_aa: CASSQGGWPQGANTEAFF
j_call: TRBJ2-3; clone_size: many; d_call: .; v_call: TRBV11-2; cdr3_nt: TGTGCCAGCAGCTTAGCGGGAAGCACAGATACGCAGTATTTT; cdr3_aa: CASSLAGSTDTQYF
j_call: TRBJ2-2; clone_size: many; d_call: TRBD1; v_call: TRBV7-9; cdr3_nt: TGTGCCAGCGTCTTGACAGGGATGAACACCGGGGAGCTGTTTTTT; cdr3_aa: CASVLTGMNTGELFF
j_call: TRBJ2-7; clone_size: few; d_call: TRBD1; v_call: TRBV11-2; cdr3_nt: TGTGCCAGCAGCTTAACAGGGGTCTACGAGCAGTACTTC; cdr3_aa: CASSLTGVYEQYF
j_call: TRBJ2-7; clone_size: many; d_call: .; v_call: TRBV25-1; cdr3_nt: TGTGCCAGCAGTCGGGGAGGAACCTACGAGCAGTACTTC; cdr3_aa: CASSRGGTYEQYF
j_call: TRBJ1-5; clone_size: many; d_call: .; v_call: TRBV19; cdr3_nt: TGTGCCAGTAGTTCTTCGACGGAGGGTCAGCCCCAGCATTTT; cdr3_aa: CASSSSTEGQPQHF
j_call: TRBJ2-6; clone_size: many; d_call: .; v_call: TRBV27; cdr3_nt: TGTGCCAGCAGTTCCCAATACCAGACAGGCTCTGGGGCCAACGTCCTGACTTTC; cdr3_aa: CASSSQYQTGSGANVLTF
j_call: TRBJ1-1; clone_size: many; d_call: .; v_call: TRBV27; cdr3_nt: TGTGCCAGCAGTTTATCGTTGGGCACTGAAGCTTTCTTT; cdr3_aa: CASSLSLGTEAFF
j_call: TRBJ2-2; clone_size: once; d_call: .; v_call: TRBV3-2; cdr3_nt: TGTGCCAGCAGCCAAGATTGGCTAGCGGGAGAGCCAGGAGAAGGCGGGGAGCTGTTTTTT; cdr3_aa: CASSQDWLAGEPGEGGELFF
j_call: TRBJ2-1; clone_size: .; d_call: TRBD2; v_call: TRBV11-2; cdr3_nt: TGTGCCAGCAGCCTCAATTGGGAGGGTCGCGGGAGCGGTGTGCAGTTCTTC; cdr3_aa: CASSLNWEGRGSGVQFF
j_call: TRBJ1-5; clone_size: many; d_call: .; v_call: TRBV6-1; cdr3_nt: TGTGCCAGCAGTGAAGGGTTAGGGCGGGTAGGGCAGCCCCAGCATTTT; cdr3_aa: CASSEGLGRVGQPQHF
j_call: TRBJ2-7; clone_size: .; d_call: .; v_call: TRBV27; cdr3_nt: TGTGCCAGCAGTTTATCTTGGGGCGACGAGCAGTACTTC; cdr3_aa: CASSLSWGDEQYF
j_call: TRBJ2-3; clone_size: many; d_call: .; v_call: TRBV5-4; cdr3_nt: TGTGCCAGCAGCGAGGCGGCTTCCGATACGCAGTATTTT; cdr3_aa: CASSEAASDTQYF
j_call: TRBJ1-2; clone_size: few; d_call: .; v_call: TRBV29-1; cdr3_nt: TGCAGCGTTGATAGGGGGGACTACTATGGCTACACCTTC; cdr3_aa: CSVDRGDYYGYTF
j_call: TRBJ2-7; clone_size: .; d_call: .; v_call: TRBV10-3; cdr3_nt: TGTGCCATCACCAGTGCGAACGCCTACGAGCCGTACTTC; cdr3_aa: CAITSANAYEPYF
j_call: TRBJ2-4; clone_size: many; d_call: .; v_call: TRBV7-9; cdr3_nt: TGTGCCAGCAGCTTAAGTGGAACTGGAATAGCCAAAAACATTCAGTACTTC; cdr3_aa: CASSLSGTGIAKNIQYF
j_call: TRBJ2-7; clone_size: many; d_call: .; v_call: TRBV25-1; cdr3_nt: TGTGCCAGCAGTGATTACAGGGTCGGCGAGCAGTACTTC; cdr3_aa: CASSDYRVGEQYF
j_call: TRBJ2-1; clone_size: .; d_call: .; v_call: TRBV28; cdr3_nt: TGTGCCAGCAGCTCCGCTAGCGCCTACAATGAGCAGTTCTTC; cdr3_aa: CASSSASAYNEQFF
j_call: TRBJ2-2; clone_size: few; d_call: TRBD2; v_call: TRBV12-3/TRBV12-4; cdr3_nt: TGTGCCAGCAGTAAACCGGGACTACCTACCGGGGAGCTGTTTTTT; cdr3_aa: CASSKPGLPTGELFF
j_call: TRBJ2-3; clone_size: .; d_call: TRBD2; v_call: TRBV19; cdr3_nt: TGTGCCAGTAGTCCCTCCGGGACTAGCGGCTCAGATACGCAGTATTTT; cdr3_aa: CASSPSGTSGSDTQYF
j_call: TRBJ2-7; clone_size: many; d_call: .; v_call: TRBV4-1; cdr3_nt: TGCGCCAGCAGCCAAAAGGGATTCTCCTACGAGCAGTACTTC; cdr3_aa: CASSQKGFSYEQYF
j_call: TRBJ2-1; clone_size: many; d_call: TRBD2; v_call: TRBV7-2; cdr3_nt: TGTGCCAGCAGCTCAGCACTAGCGGGGGCCCTTGGGTACAATGAGCAGTTCTTC; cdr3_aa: CASSSALAGALGYNEQFF
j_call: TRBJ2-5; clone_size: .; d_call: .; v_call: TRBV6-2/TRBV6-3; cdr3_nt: TGTGCCAGCAGTTACTTCGGCGGGGAAGAGACCCAGTACTTC; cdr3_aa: CASSYFGGEETQYF